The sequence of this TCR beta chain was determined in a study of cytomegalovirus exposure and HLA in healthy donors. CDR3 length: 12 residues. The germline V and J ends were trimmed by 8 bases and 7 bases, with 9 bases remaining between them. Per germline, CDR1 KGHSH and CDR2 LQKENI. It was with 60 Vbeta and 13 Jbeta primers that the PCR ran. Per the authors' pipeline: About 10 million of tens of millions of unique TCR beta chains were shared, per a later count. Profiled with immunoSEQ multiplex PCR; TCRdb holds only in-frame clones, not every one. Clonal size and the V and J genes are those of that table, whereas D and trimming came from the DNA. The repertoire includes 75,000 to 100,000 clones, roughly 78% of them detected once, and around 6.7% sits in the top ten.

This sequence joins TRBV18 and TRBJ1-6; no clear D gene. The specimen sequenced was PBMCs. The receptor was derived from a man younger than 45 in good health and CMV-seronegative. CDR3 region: CASRAPNSPLHF. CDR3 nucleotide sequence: TGTGCCAGCCGCGCCCCGAATTCACCCCTCCACTTT.